Listed below are T cell receptor beta chains from one sample, sequenced in a study of lymphopenia after photon versus proton radiotherapy. Libraries were prepared by immunoSEQ multiplex PCR; TCRdb keeps only in-frame clonotypes and omits some of them. The table records about 50,000 clones, 92% of them present only once. The material was peripheral blood, obtained from a patient treated with photon-based radiotherapy. These receptors were collected from a woman aged 40 to 49 with cholangiocarcinoma. The CDR3 runs from the conserved cysteine through the conserved F or W. Fields, in order: CDR3 length, V gene, J gene, CDR3 protein.

>15|TRBV6-1|TRBJ1-2
CATTFGDRDGYGYTF
>16|TRBV11-3|TRBJ2-1
CASSPTGTSGDNEQFF
>14|TRBV29-1|TRBJ2-1
CSVDSSGLNNEQFF
>11|TRBV28|TRBJ2-5
CASSIQETQYF
>15|TRBV5-8|TRBJ2-6
CASSWPGSGANVLTF
>12|TRBV7-9|TRBJ2-3
CASSSTSGAQYF
>13|TRBV10-3|TRBJ1-2
CAISESTAYGYTF
>13|TRBV28|TRBJ2-7
CAITGQGLYEQYF
>13|TRBV30|TRBJ1-1
CAWGGLLNTEAFF
>13|TRBV11-2|TRBJ2-5
CASSSGRKETQYF
>14|TRBV7-2|TRBJ1-2
CASSLALGAGGYTF
>16|TRBV5-5|TRBJ1-5
CASSLAEVYSNQPQHF
>15|TRBV6-5|TRBJ2-7
CASSPRGLSFNEQYF
>16|TRBV28|TRBJ1-2
CASRPGTGVLGDGYTF
>14|TRBV6-5|TRBJ2-3
CASSYQSDTDTQYF
>13|TRBV15|TRBJ1-1
CATSKGGGTEAFF
>16|TRBV28|TRBJ2-7
CASTLRTSDFSYEQYF
>15|TRBV6-5|TRBJ2-7
CASRPGGTRAYEQYF
>14|TRBV19|TRBJ1-2
CASGGSRDGYGYTF
>13|TRBV7-2|TRBJ1-6
CASSLSRSSPLHF
>14|TRBV7-9|TRBJ1-5
CASSRPGSNQPQHF
>13|TRBV10-1|TRBJ1-6
CASSGGVGSPLHF
>11|TRBV30|TRBJ2-7
CAWRVSYEQYF
>14|TRBV30|TRBJ1-1
CAWSVRDRGTEAFF
>15|TRBV30|TRBJ2-7
CAWSVRSRWTYEQYF
>14|TRBV6-5|TRBJ2-7
CASNDRGFSYEQYF
>12|TRBV7-9|TRBJ2-7
CASRSTTYEQYF
>13|TRBV25-1|TRBJ1-6
CASSGGLNSPLHF
>16|TRBV7-9|TRBJ2-3
CASSLALGGRTDTQYF
>15|TRBV30|TRBJ1-1
CAWSVPRGVVTEAFF
>14|TRBV2|TRBJ1-2
CASSKGTGWEGYTF
>14|TRBV28|TRBJ1-2
CASWGRPEGNGYTF
>13|TRBV6-6|TRBJ2-1
CASSYRGYNEQFF
>11|TRBV30|TRBJ2-7
CAWGGSYEQYF
>13|TRBV28|TRBJ1-1
CASRPLRGGEAFF
>12|TRBV6-1|TRBJ2-2
CASLRNTGELFF
>15|TRBV7-6|TRBJ1-4
CASSSGQGVNEKLFF
>16|TRBV7-9|TRBJ2-7
CASSSTSGGNSYEQYF
>13|TRBV7-9|TRBJ1-1
CASSLLRDTEAFF
>12|TRBV9|TRBJ2-2
CASSVSAGELFF
>15|TRBV5-1|TRBJ1-5
CASSLEGGGNQPQHF
>14|TRBV19|TRBJ2-7
CASTAQGAAYEQYF
>15|TRBV10-3|TRBJ1-3
CAISDTVLAGNTIYF
>12|TRBV5-1|TRBJ2-5
CASSLEAETQYF
>13|TRBV28|TRBJ2-7
CASSFPGSYEQYF